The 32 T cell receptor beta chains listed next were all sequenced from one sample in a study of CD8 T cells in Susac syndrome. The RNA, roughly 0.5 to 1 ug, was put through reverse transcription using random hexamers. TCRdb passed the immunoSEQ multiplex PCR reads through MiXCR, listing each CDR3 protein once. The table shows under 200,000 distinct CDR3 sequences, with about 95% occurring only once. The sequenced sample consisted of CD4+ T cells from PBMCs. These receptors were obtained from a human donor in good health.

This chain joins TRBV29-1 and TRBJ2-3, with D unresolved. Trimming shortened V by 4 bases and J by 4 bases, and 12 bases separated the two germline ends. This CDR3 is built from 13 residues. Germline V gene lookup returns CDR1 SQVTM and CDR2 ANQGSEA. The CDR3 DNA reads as TGCAGCGTTGGTACCCGACTTGCAGATACGCAGTATTTT. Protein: CSVGTRLADTQYF.

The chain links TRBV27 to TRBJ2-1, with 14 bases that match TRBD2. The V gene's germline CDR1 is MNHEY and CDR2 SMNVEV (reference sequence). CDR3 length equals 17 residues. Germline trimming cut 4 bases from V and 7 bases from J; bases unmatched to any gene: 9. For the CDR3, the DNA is TGTGCCAGCAGTTCCTTCAAGGGACTAGCGGGAGCTAATGAGCAGTTCTTC. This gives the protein CASSSFKGLAGANEQFF.

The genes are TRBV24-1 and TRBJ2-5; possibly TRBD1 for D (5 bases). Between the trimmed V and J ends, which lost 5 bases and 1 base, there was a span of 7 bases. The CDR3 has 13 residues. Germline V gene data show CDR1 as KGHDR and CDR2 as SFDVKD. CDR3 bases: TGTGCCACCAGTGGTAGGGGCCAAGAGACCCAGTACTTC. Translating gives CATSGRGQETQYF.

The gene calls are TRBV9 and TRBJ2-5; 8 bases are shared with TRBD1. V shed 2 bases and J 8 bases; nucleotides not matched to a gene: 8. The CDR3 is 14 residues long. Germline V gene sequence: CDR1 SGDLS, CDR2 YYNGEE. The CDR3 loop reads CASSVDRGSGTQYF. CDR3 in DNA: TGTGCCAGCAGCGTCGACAGGGGCTCGGGTACCCAGTACTTC. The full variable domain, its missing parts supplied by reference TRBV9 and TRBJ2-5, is DSGVTQTPKHLITATGQRVTLRCSPRSGDLSVYWYQQSLDQGLQFLIQYYNGEERAKGNILERFSAQQFPDLHSELNLSSLELGDSALYFCASSVDRGSGTQYFGPGTRLLVL.

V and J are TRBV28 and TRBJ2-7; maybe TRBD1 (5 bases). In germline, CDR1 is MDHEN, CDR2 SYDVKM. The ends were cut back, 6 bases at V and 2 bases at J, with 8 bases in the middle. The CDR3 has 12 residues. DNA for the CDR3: TGTGCCAGCAGCCTAGGGGCCTACGAGCAGTACGTC. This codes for CASSLGAYEQYV.

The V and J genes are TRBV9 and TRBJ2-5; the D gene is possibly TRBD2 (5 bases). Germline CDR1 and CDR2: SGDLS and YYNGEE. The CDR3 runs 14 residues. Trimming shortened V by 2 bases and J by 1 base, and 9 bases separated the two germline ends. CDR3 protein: CASSVASSQETQYF. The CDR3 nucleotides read TGTGCCAGCAGCGTTGCTAGCAGCCAAGAGACCCAGTACTTC.

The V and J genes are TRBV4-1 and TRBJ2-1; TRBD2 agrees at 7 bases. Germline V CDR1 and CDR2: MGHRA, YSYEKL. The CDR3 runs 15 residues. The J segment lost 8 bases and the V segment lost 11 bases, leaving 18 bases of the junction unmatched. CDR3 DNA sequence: TGCGCCGGAAAGCGGGGTGATAGGGATTCGGATGAGCAGTTCTTC. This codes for CAGKRGDRDSDEQFF.

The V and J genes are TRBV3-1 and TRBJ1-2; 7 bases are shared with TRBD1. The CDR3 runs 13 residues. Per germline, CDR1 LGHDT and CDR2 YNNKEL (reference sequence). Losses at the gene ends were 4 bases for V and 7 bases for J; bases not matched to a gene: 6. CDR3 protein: CASSPRTGRGYTF. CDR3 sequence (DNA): TGTGCCAGCAGCCCCCGGACAGGCCGTGGCTACACCTTC.

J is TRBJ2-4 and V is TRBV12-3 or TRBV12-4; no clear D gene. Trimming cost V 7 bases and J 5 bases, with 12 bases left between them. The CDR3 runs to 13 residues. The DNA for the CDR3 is TGTGCCAGCAAATCGACGGCCGAAAACATTCAGTACTTC. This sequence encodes CASKSTAENIQYF.

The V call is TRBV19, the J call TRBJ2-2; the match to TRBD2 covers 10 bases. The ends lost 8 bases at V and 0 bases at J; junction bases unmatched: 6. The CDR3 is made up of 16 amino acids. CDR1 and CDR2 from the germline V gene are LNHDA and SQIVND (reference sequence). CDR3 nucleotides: TGTGCCAGTTTAACTAGCGGGGCCGCGAACACCGGGGAGCTGTTTTTT. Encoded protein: CASLTSGAANTGELFF.

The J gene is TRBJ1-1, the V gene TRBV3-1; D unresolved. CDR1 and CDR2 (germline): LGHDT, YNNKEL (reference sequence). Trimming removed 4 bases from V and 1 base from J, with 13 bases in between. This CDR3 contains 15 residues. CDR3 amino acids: CASSLAGQTNTEAFF. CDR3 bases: TGTGCCAGCAGCCTCGCGGGCCAGACGAACACTGAAGCTTTCTTT.

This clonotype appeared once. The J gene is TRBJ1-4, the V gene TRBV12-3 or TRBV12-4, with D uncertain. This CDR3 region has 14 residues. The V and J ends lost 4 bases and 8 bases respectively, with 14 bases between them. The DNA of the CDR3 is TGTGCCAGCAGTTCCAGTACTACACGGGAAAAACTGTTTTTT. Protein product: CASSSSTTREKLFF.

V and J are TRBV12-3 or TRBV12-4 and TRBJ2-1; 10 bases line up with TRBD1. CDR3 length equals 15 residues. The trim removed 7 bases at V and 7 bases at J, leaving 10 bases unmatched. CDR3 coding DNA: TGTGCCAGCAAAACCGGGACAGGGGTAGTGAATGAGCAGTTCTTC. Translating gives CASKTGTGVVNEQFF.

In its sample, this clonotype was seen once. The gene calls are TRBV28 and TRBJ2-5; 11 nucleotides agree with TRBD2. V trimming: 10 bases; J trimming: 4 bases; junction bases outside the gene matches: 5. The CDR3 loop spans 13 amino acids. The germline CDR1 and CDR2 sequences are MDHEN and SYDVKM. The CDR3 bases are TGTGCCATAAAACTAGCGGGAGTAGAGACCCAGTACTTC. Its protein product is CAIKLAGVETQYF.

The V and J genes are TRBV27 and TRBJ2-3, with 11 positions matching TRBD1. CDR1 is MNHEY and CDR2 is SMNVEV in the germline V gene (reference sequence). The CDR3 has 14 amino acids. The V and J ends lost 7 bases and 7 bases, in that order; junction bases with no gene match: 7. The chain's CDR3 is CASKPGQGGNTQYF. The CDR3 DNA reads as TGTGCCAGCAAGCCGGGACAGGGGGGAAATACGCAGTATTTT.

CDR3 nucleotide sequence: TGCAGCGGGAGGGGGGGGACTGAAGCTTTCTTT. Translation: CSGRGGTEAFF. The rearrangement links TRBV29-1 to TRBJ1-1, with D possibly matching TRBD1 (6 bases). The CDR3 totals 11 residues. Trimming pared 7 bases from V and 5 bases from J, leaving 11 bases between. In germline, CDR1 is SQVTM, CDR2 ANQGSEA.

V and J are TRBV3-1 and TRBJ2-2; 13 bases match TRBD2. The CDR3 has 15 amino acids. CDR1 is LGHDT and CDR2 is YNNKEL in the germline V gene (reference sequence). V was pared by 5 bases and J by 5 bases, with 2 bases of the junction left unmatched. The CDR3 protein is CASSTLAGGTGELFF. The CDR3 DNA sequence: TGTGCCAGCAGCACACTAGCGGGAGGGACCGGGGAGCTGTTTTTT.

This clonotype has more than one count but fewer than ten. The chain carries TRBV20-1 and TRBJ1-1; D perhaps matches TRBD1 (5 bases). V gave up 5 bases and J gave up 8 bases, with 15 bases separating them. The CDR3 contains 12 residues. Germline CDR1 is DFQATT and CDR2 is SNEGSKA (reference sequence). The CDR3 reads CSAPAPTEEAFF. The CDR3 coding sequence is TGCAGTGCTCCCGCCCCGACAGAAGAAGCTTTCTTT.

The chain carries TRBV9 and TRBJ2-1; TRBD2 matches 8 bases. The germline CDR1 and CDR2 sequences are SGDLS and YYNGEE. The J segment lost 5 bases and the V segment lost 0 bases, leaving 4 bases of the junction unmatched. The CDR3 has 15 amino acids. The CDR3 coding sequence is TGTGCCAGCAGCGTAGCAGCGGGAGTCGACAATGAGCAGTTCTTC. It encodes CASSVAAGVDNEQFF.

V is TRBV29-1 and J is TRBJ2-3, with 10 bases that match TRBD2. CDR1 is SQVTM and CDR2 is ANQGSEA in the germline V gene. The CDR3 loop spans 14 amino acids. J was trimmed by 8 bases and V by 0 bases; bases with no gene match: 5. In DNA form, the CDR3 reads TGCAGCGTTGAAGAAGCGGGGGGGCCTGGTACGCAGTATTTT. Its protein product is CSVEEAGGPGTQYF.

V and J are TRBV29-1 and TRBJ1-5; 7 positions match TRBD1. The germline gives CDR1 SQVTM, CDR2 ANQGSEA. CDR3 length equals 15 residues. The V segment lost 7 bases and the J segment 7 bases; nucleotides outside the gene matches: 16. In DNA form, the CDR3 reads TGCAGCGCCGCCGTGACAGGGACGGGACAGCAGCCCCAGCATTTT. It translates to CSAAVTGTGQQPQHF.

The CDR3, as DNA: TGTGCCAGCAGCCTGCGGGCAGGGGGGTACAATGAGCAGTTCTTC. Encoded protein: CASSLRAGGYNEQFF. The genes are TRBV5-4 and TRBJ2-1; D is perhaps TRBD1 (7 bases). Germline values: CDR1 SGHNT, CDR2 YYREEE (reference sequence). The CDR3 extends over 15 amino acids. The ends were cut back, 4 bases at V and 4 bases at J, with 15 bases in the middle.

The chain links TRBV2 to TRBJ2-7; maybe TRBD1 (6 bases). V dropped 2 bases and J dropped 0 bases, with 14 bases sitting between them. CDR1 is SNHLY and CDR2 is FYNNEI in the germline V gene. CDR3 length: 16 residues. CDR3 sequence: CASSEYNRVGSYEQYV. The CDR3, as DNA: TGTGCCAGCAGTGAATATAACAGGGTGGGCTCCTACGAGCAGTACGTC.

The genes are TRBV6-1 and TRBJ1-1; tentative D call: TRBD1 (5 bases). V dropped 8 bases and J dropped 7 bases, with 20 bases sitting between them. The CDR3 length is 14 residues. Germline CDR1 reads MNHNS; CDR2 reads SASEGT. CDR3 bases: TGTGCCAGCGAGGTGGCGGGGGAGGGGAGTGAAGCTTTCTTT. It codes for CASEVAGEGSEAFF.

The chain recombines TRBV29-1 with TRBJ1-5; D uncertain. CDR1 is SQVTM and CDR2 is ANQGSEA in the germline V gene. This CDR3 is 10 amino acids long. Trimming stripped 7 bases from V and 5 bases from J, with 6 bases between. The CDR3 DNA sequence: TGCAGCGCCGGGGATCAGCCCCAGCATTTT. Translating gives CSAGDQPQHF.

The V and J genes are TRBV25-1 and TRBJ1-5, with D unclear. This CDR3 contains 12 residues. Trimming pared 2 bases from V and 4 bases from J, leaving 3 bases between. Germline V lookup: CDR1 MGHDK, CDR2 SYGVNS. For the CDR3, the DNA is TGTGCCAGCAGTGAACGAAATCAGCCCCAGCATTTT. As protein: CASSERNQPQHF.

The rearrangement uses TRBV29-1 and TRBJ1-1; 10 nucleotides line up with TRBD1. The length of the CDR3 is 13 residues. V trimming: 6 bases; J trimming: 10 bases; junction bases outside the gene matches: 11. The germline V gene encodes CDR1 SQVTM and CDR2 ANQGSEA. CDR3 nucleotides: TGCAGCGTAACCGGGACAGGGGCATTCAGAGCTTTCTTT. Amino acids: CSVTGTGAFRAFF.

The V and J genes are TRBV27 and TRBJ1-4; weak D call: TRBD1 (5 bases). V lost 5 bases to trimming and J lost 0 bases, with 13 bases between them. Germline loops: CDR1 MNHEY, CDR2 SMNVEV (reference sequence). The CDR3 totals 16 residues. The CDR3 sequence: CASSDWGVATNEKLFF. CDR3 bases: TGTGCCAGCAGTGACTGGGGGGTGGCAACTAATGAAAAACTGTTTTTT.

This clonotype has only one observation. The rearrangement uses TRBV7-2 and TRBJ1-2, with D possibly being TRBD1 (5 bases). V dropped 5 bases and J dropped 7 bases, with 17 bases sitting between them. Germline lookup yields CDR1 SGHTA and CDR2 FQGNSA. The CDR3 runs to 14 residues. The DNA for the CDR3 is TGTGCCAGCAGCCTCGCGGCCAGGGTAATTGGCTACACCTTC. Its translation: CASSLAARVIGYTF.

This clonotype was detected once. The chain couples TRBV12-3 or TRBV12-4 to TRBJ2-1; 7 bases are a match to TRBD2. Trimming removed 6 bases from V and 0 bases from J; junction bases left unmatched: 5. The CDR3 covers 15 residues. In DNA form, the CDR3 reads TGTGCCAGCAGCACATCTAGCGGCTCCTACAATGAGCAGTTCTTC. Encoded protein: CASSTSSGSYNEQFF.

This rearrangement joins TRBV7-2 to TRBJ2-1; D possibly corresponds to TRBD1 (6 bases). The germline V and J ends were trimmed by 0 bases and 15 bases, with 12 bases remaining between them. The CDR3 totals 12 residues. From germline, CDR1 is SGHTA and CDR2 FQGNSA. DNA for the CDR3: TGTGCCAGCAGCTTAGCCGGTGGGGGCCCGTTCTTC. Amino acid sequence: CASSLAGGGPFF.

The CDR3 bases are TGTGCCAGCAGCTTAGGCCTGTCCAATGAAAAACTGTTTTTT. It codes for CASSLGLSNEKLFF. The chain links TRBV7-2 to TRBJ1-4, with no clear D. The V gene lost 1 base and the J gene lost 5 bases, with 8 bases spanning the gap. This CDR3 is 14 amino acids long. CDR1 and CDR2 from the germline V gene are SGHTA and FQGNSA.